This TCR beta chain was profiled in a study of neurological immune-mediated disorders. Findings and caveats of the study: No sharing of CDR3 amino acid sequences was observed among expanded clones across subjects, suggesting private repertoires in all groups.

On this clonotype itself: The target antigen is unknown.

Synthesis of cDNA was performed by 5'RACE using 10-nucleotide random UMIs. Via MiXCR, TCRdb re-called the 5' RACE reads, giving one row per CDR3 protein. The sample yields approximately 74,000 distinct CDR3 sequences, 9.4% seen once. CDR3 size: 16 residues. J gave up 0 bases and V 1 base, and 7 bases lay outside the gene matches. Germline CDR1 is DFQATT and CDR2 is SNEGSKA (reference sequence). Material: PBMCs. This clonotype originated in a man in his forties or fifties in good health. The chain employs TRBV20-1 and TRBJ2-7; 9 positions match TRBD2. The CDR3 nucleotides are TGCAGTGCTAGAGGAGCCAGCGGGGGGCCCTCCTACGAGCAGTACTTC. It yields the protein CSARGASGGPSYEQYF.